This T cell receptor beta chain was found in a study of T cell clonotyping in hematopoietic cell transplantation. This CDR3 has 15 residues. Looked up from germline, CDR1 is MNHEY and CDR2 is SVGAGI. V lost 0 bases, J lost 3 bases, and 12 bases lay in between. The time point: recipient sample about 28 days before transplant, after cytoreduction. The repertoire was sequenced with immunoSEQ multiplex PCR; TCRdb's copy has only in-frame clones and lacks some. The top ten hold 4% of the sample, which has more than 5,000 clones, more than 75% seen once. The J gene is TRBJ2-7, the V gene TRBV6-5; weak D call: TRBD2 (5 bases). This specimen was peripheral blood mononuclear cells, taken before stem cell transplant. The TCR sequence derives from a man aged 60 to 69 with acute myeloid leukemia. Some clones in this sample may be carry-over from other donors' samples. This CDR3 is CASSYSRTGIYEQYF. The CDR3 coding sequence is TGTGCCAGCAGTTACTCAAGGACTGGGATCTACGAGCAGTACTTC.